The next 16 T cell receptor beta chains were all read from a single sample in a study of vaccination effects on CD4 cells after COVID-19. Antigens of these TCRs are unknown. Having been cultured for around ten days, the cells underwent CD4+ T cell isolation. The person's infection with SARS-CoV-2, confirmed by PCR, took place between March and December 2020. It was two doses of either the BNT162b2 or mRNA-1273 vaccine that participants received. TCRdb's table, derived via immunoSEQ multiplex PCR, lists solely in-frame clones and lacks some. The sample carries approximately 40,000 clones, 76% recorded once. The material sequenced was CD4+ T cells from PBMCs cultured without peptide, taken after COVID-19 vaccination. These receptors all come from a human donor who had a prior SARS-CoV-2 infection.

The chain uses TRBV11-1 and TRBJ2-7; TRBD1 aligns across 9 bases. The length of the CDR3 is 15 residues. CDR1 is SGHAT, CDR2 FQDESV, per germline (reference sequence). The trim removed 6 bases at V and 0 bases at J, leaving 6 bases unmatched. For the CDR3, the DNA is TGTGCCAGCAGTCACGACAGGGGGAGCTCCTACGAGCAGTACTTC. It encodes CASSHDRGSSYEQYF.

This clone occurred once. The genes are TRBV6-5 and TRBJ2-2; TRBD1 agrees at 9 bases. The germline gives CDR1 MNHEY, CDR2 SVGAGI. The V segment lost 8 bases and the J segment 4 bases; nucleotides outside the gene matches: 2. The CDR3 contains 13 residues. For the CDR3, the DNA is TGTGCCAGCGACAGGGGGAGCACCGGGGAGCTGTTTTTT. Translating it yields CASDRGSTGELFF.

The rearrangement uses TRBV9 and TRBJ2-2; 16 nucleotides match TRBD2. The J segment lost 6 bases and the V segment lost 4 bases, leaving 15 bases of the junction unmatched. The germline V gene encodes CDR1 SGDLS and CDR2 YYNGEE. The CDR3 is 20 amino acids. The CDR3, as DNA: TGTGCCAGCAGCCCATCGGGACTAGCGGGGGGGTTGGGATCCGCCGGGGAGCTGTTTTTT. Protein sequence: CASSPSGLAGGLGSAGELFF.

This clone was seen a few times. V gene TRBV9 combines with J gene TRBJ1-6; D uncertain. The CDR3 has 14 residues. Germline CDR1 and CDR2: SGDLS and YYNGEE. V was pared by 4 bases and J by 13 bases, with 18 bases between. CDR3 in amino acids: CASSKGPLKDPLHF. The CDR3 region has the DNA TGTGCCAGCAGCAAAGGACCGCTAAAGGATCCCCTCCACTTT.

V is TRBV3-1 (or the pseudogene TRBV3-2) and J is TRBJ2-1, with D unclear. Trimming pared 2 bases from V and 6 bases from J, leaving 17 bases between. Germline V CDR1 and CDR2: LGHDT, YNNKEL (reference sequence). The CDR3 has 16 residues. The CDR3 sequence: CASSQFLGGRANEQFF. Written as DNA, the CDR3 is TGTGCCAGCAGCCAATTTTTGGGTGGTCGTGCCAATGAGCAGTTCTTC.

This sequence joins TRBV7-2 and TRBJ2-1; 9 positions agree with TRBD2. This CDR3 has 15 residues. The junction had 6 bases not matched to a gene; V was cut back by 6 bases and J by 3 bases. CDR1 SGHTA and CDR2 FQGNSA come from the germline V gene. The CDR3 is CASSLAGTLYNEQFF. The CDR3, as DNA: TGTGCCAGCAGTCTAGCGGGAACTCTCTACAATGAGCAGTTCTTC.

This chain links TRBV7-9 with TRBJ2-2; D might be TRBD1 (5 bases). This CDR3 is built from 16 residues. Germline-derived CDR1 and CDR2 are SEHNR and FQNEAQ (reference sequence). Trimming stripped 5 bases from V and 2 bases from J, with 15 bases between. The CDR3 DNA is TGTGCCAGCAGCCCCAGTAGGGGATCTAACACCGGGGAGCTGTTTTTT. The encoded protein is CASSPSRGSNTGELFF.

This clone was seen only once. The rearrangement joins TRBV6-5 to TRBJ1-5, with TRBD1 identical over 10 bases. The junction had 5 bases not matched to a gene; V was cut back by 6 bases and J by 6 bases. Germline lookup yields CDR1 MNHEY and CDR2 SVGAGI. The CDR3 runs 14 residues. The CDR3 coding sequence is TGTGCCAGCAGGCGACAGGGGGCTTTTCAGCCCCAGCATTTT. This encodes CASRRQGAFQPQHF.

This clone has only one observation. V is TRBV5-1 and J is TRBJ2-5, with unresolved D. The germline V gene encodes CDR1 SGHRS and CDR2 YFSETQ. CDR3 length: 12 residues. V gave up 4 bases and J gave up 2 bases, with 6 bases separating them. The CDR3, as DNA: TGCGCCAGCAGCCGTGGGCAAGAGACCCAGTACTTC. It translates to CASSRGQETQYF.

J is TRBJ2-7 and V is TRBV9; weak D call: TRBD1 (5 bases). The CDR3 contains 15 residues. The V end was cut by 0 bases, the J end by 3 bases, with 13 bases between. CDR1 and CDR2 from the germline V gene are SGDLS and YYNGEE. CDR3 DNA: TGTGCCAGCAGCGTAGGGCAGGGTCGTGGCTACGAGCAGTACTTC. This gives the protein CASSVGQGRGYEQYF.

The CDR3 protein is CASSVGPLANYGYTF. The CDR3 DNA is TGTGCCAGCAGCGTAGGTCCGTTAGCTAACTATGGCTACACCTTC. This chain connects TRBV9 to TRBJ1-2, with D uncertain. Trimming shortened V by 0 bases and J by 0 bases, and 9 bases separated the two germline ends. This CDR3 is built from 15 residues. Looked up from germline, CDR1 is SGDLS and CDR2 is YYNGEE.

This clone came up a few times. The CDR3 is CASSFPRAYEQYF. CDR3 sequence (DNA): TGTGCCAGCAGCTTTCCTAGGGCCTACGAGCAGTACTTC. The V call is TRBV5-4, the J call TRBJ2-7; unclear D gene. Trimming pared 2 bases from V and 2 bases from J, leaving 8 bases between. The CDR3 runs to 13 residues. From germline, CDR1 is SGHNT and CDR2 YYREEE (reference sequence).

The rearrangement links TRBV5-1 to TRBJ2-3; TRBD1 aligns across 7 bases. With 4 bases clipped from V and 3 bases from J, the junction kept 8 bases outside the gene matches. Per germline, CDR1 SGHRS and CDR2 YFSETQ. The CDR3 loop spans 15 amino acids. The CDR3 spells CASSQDRVQTDTQYF. As DNA, the CDR3 is TGCGCCAGCAGCCAAGACAGGGTTCAGACAGATACGCAGTATTTT.

The rearrangement uses TRBV12-3 or TRBV12-4 and TRBJ1-2; unclear D gene. V shed 6 bases and J shed 0 bases, with 8 bases lying between them. The CDR3 has 13 amino acids. CDR3 DNA sequence: TGTGCCAGCAGAAGGGAAGCTAACTATGGCTACACCTTC. Translated, it gives CASRREANYGYTF.

The chain carries TRBV6-1 and TRBJ2-3; TRBD2 aligns across 10 bases. The CDR3 sequence is 16 residues long. From germline, CDR1 is MNHNS and CDR2 SASEGT. V was pared by 2 bases and J by 2 bases, with 4 bases of the junction left unmatched. Here the CDR3 reads CASSEPAGGYTDTQYF. Written as DNA, the CDR3 is TGTGCCAGCAGTGAACCAGCGGGGGGGTACACAGATACGCAGTATTTT.

This clone came up a few times. The chain has TRBV5-1 and TRBJ2-1, with D possibly TRBD2 on 6 matching bases. The CDR3 totals 15 residues. V was cut by 0 bases and J by 3 bases, with 10 bases left in between. From germline, CDR1 is SGHRS and CDR2 YFSETQ. The CDR3 coding sequence is TGCGCCAGCAGCTTGGAGGCGGGGAGCTACAATGAGCAGTTCTTC. Encoded protein: CASSLEAGSYNEQFF.